Sequencing of this TCR beta chain was carried out in a study of blood T cells in healthy people across ages. The germline CDR1 and CDR2 sequences are MDHEN and SYDVKM. This CDR3 spans 16 amino acids. Trimming removed 4 bases at V and 3 bases at J, with 19 bases between. Notes on this clonotype: No antigen is known for it.

The authors ran a second PCR of about 7 to 11 cycles using a sample-barcoded 5' primer and a J-beta primer mix. A template-switch adaptor containing 12 random nucleotides labeled each cDNA molecule. TCRdb reanalysed the 5' RACE reads using MiXCR and keeps one entry per CDR3 protein. In the table there are about 1.8 million distinct CDR3 sequences, around half of which are singletons. The study's findings and limits: Comparison with aged donors showed that long-lived donors had more naive CD4+ cells and higher diversity.

The sample consisted of blood. The chain recombines TRBV28 with TRBJ2-7, with D perhaps matching TRBD2 (5 bases). The origin of this receptor is a woman aged 40-49 years in good health. CDR3 DNA: TGTGCCAGCAGTTCGCCGCGGCAGCGAGGGTACTACGAGCAGTACTTC. It specifies CASSSPRQRGYYEQYF.